The entry below gives a single T cell receptor beta chain sequence along with its context. V dropped 2 bases and J dropped 6 bases, with 21 bases sitting between them. The germline CDR1 and CDR2 sequences are SGHRS and YFSETQ. The CDR3 loop spans 17 amino acids. TCRdb's table, derived via immunoSEQ multiplex PCR, lists solely in-frame clones and lacks some. The data hold tens of thousands of clones, with over 90% observed a single time. These data belong to a study of control samples from healthy donors and cancer patients. The specimen was PBMCs. This chain joins TRBV5-1 and TRBJ1-3, with D perhaps matching TRBD1 (5 bases). The source of this sequence is a woman aged 45-65 years with head and neck cancer. CDR3 protein: CASSLIGALGRPNTIYF. CDR3 bases: TGCGCCAGCAGCTTAATTGGGGCATTGGGCCGTCCAAACACCATATATTTT.